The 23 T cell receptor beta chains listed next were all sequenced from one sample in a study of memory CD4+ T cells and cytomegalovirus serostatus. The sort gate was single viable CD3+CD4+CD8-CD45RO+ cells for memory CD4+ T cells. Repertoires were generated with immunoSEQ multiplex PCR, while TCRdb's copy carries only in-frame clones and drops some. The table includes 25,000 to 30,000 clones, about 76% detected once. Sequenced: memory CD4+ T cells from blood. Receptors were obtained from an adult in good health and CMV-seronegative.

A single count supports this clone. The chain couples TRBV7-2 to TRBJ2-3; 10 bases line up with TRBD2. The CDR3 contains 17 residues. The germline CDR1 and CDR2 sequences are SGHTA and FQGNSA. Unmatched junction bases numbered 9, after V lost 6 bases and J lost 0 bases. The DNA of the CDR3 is TGTGCCAGCAGACGGACTAGCGGAGTAATTAGCACAGATACGCAGTATTTT. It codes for CASRRTSGVISTDTQYF.

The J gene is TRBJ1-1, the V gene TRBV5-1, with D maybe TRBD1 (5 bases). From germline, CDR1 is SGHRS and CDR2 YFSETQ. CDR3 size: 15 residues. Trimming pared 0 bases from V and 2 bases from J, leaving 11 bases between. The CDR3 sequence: CASSLEGRKNTEAFF. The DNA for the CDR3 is TGCGCCAGCAGCTTGGAGGGACGGAAAAACACTGAAGCTTTCTTT.

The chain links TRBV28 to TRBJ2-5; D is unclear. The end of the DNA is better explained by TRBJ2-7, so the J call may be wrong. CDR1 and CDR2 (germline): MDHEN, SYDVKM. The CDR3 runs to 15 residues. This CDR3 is CASSELLHLADEQYF. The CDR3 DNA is TGTGCCAGCAGTGAGTTATTACACCTCGCGGACGAGCAGTACTTC.

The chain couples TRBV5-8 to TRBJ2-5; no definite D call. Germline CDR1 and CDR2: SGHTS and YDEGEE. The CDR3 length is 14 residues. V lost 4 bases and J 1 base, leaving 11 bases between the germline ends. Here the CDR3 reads CASSPGVGQETQYF. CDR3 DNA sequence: TGTGCCAGCAGCCCTGGGGTGGGCCAAGAGACCCAGTACTTC.

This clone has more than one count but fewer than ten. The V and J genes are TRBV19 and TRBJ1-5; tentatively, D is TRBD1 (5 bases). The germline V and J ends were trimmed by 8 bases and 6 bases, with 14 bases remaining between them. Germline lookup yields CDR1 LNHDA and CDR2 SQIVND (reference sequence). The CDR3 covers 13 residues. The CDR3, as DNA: TGTGCCAGTTTGGACAATCGAGGTCAGCCCCAGCATTTT. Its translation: CASLDNRGQPQHF.

The CDR3 sequence is CASSLGQGPWETQYF. The DNA for the CDR3 is TGTGCCAGCAGCTTGGGACAGGGGCCCTGGGAGACCCAGTACTTC. V is TRBV7-2 and J is TRBJ2-5; the match to TRBD1 covers 10 bases. Germline V gives CDR1 SGHTA, CDR2 FQGNSA. V lost 3 bases, J lost 5 bases, and 6 bases stayed unmatched. The CDR3 is 15 residues long.

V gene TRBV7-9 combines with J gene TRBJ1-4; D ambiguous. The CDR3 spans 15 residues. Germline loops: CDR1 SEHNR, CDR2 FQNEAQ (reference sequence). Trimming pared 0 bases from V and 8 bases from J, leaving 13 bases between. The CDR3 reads CASSLAGGGGEKLFF. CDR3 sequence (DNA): TGTGCCAGCAGCTTAGCCGGCGGAGGTGGCGAAAAACTGTTTTTT.

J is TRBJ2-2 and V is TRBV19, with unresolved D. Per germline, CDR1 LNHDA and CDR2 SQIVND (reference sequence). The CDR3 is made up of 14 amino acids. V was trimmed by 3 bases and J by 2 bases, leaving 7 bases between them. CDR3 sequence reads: CASSILQNTGELFF. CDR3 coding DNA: TGTGCCAGTAGTATCCTCCAAAACACCGGGGAGCTGTTTTTT.

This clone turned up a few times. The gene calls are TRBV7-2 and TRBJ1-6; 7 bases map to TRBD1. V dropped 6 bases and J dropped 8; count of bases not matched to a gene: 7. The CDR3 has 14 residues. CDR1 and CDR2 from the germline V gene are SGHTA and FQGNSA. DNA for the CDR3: TGTGCCAGCAGTTATTCCGGGACAGATTCACCCCTCCACTTT. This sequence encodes CASSYSGTDSPLHF.

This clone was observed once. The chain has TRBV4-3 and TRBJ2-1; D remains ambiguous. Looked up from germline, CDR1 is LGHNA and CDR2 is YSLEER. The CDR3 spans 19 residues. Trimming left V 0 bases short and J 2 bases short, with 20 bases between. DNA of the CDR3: TGCGCCAGCAGCCAAGATAGCCCCAAGGTAGCAGTAACCTACAATGAGCAGTTCTTC. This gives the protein CASSQDSPKVAVTYNEQFF.

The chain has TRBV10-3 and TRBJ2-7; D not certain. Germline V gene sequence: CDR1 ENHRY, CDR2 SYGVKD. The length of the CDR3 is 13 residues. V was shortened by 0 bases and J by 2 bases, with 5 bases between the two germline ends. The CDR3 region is CAISESHTYEQYF. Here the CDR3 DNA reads TGTGCCATCAGTGAGTCCCACACCTACGAGCAGTACTTC.

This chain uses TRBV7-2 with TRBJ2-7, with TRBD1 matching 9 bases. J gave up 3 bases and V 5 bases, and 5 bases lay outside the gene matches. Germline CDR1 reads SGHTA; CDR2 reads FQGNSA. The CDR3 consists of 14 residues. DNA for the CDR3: TGTGCCAGCAGCCATGACAGGGGGAACTACGAGCAGTACTTC. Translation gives CASSHDRGNYEQYF.

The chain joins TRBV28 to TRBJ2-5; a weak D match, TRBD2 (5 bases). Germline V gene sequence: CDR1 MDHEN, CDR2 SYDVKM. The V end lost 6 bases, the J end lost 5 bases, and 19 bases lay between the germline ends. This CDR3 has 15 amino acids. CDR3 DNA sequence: TGTGCCAGCAGGGGCCGAGCGGAGAATGGGGAGACCCAGTACTTC. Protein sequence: CASRGRAENGETQYF.

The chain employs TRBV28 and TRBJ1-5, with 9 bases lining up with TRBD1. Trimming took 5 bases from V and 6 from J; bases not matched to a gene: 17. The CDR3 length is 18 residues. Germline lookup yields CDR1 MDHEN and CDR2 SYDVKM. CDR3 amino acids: CASSPTQSQGAGGQPQHF. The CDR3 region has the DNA TGTGCCAGCAGTCCTACTCAATCACAGGGGGCGGGGGGTCAGCCCCAGCATTTT.

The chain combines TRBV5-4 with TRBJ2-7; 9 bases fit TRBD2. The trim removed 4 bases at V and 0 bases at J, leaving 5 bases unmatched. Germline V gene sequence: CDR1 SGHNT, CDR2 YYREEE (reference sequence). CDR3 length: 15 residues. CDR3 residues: CASSLAGFSSYEQYF. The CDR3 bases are TGTGCCAGCAGCCTAGCGGGGTTTAGCTCCTACGAGCAGTACTTC.

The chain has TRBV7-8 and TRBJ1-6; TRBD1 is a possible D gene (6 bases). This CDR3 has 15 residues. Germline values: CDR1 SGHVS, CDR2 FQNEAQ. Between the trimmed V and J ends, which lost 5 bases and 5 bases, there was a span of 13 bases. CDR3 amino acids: CASSPATGHNSPLHF. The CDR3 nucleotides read TGTGCCAGCAGCCCGGCGACAGGACATAATTCACCCCTCCACTTT.

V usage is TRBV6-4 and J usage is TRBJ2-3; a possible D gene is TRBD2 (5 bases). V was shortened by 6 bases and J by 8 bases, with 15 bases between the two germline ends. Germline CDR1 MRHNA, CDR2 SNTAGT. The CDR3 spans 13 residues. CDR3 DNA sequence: TGTGCCAGCAGAGAAAATCCACGGGGTACGCAGTATTTT. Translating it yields CASRENPRGTQYF.

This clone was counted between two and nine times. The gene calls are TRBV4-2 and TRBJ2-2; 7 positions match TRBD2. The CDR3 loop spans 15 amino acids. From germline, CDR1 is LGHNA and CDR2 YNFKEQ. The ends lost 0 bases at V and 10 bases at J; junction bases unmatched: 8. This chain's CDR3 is CASSQEPGLTKELFF. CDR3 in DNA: TGTGCCAGCAGCCAAGAACCGGGACTAACGAAGGAGCTGTTTTTT.

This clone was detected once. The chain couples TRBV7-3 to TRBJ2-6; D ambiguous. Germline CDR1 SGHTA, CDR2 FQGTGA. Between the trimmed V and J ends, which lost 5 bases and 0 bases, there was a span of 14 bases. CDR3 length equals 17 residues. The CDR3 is CASSRNSGDSGANVLTF. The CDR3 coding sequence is TGTGCCAGCAGCCGAAACTCAGGTGACTCTGGGGCCAACGTCCTGACTTTC.

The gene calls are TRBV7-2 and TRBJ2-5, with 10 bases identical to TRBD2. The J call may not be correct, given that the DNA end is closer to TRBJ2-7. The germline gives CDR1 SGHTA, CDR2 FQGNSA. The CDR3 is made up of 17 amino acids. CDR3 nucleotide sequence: TGTGCCAGCAGCTTAGCGGTAGCGGGAGGTTCCAATTACGAGCAGTACTTC. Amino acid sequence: CASSLAVAGGSNYEQYF.

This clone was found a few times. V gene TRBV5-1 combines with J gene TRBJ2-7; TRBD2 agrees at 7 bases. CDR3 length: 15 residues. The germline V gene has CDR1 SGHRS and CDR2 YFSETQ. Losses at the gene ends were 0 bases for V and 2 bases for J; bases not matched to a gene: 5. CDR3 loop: CASSLGESGTYEQYF. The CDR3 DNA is TGCGCCAGCAGCTTGGGGGAGAGCGGGACCTACGAGCAGTACTTC.

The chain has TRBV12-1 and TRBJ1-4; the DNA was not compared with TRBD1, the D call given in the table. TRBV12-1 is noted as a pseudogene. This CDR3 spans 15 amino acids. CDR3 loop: CASSFRRQKKEKLFF. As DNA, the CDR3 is TGTGCCAGCAGCTTTCGGAGACAGAAGAAAGAAAAACTGTTTTTT.

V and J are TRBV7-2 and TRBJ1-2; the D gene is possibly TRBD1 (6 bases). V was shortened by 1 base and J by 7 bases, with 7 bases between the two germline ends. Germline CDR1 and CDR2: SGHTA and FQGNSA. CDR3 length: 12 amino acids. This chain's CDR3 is CASSLGTAGYTF. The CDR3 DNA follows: TGTGCCAGCAGCTTAGGGACAGCTGGCTACACCTTC. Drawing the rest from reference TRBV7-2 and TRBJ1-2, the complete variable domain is GAGVSQSPSNKVTEKGKDVELRCDPISGHTALYWYRQSLGQGLEFLIYFQGNSAPDKSGLPSDRFSAERTGGSVSTLTIQRTQQEDSAVYLCASSLGTAGYTFGSGTRLTVV.